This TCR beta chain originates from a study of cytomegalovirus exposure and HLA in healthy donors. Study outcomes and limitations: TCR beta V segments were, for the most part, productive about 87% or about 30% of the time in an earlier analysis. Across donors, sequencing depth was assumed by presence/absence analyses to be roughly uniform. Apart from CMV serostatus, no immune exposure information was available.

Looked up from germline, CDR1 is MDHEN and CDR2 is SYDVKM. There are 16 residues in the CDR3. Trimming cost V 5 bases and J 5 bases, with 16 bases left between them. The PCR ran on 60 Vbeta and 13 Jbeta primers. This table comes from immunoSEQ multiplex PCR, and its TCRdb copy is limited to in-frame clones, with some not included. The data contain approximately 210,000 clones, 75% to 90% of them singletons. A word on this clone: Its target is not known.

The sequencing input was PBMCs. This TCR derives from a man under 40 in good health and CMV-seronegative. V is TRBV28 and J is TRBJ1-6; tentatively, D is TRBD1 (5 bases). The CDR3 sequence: CASSRIIGGDNSPLHF. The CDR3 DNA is TGTGCCAGCAGTCGCATTATCGGGGGGGATAATTCACCCCTCCACTTT.